This T cell receptor (beta chain) was identified in a study of blood T cell repertoires in COVID-19. Study information: Collection of acute and convalescent COVID-19 samples took place in the United States, Italy and Spain. PBMCs, B-cell-depleted T cells, or T cells were the source of the cDNA or gDNA that made up the material.

This clone was seen just once. Per the authors' pipeline: How many nucleated cells were present was estimated from reference gene primer amplification. Data came from immunoSEQ multiplex PCR; TCRdb stores just in-frame clones and leaves some out. V and J calls and clone size are given by that table; D and trimming were obtained from the DNA. The profile shows 120,000 to 150,000 clones, 88% of them singletons. Germline trimming cut 0 bases from V and 7 bases from J; bases unmatched to any gene: 2. This CDR3 is 14 amino acids long. Per the germline V gene, CDR1 is MNHEY and CDR2 is SMNVEV (reference sequence).

Sequencing was carried out using peripheral blood. The V and J genes are TRBV27 and TRBJ1-1, with 10 bases aligning to TRBD1. This receptor was identified in a human donor in a cohort sampled during active COVID-19. The CDR3 DNA sequence: TGTGCCAGCAGTTTATCGGGACAGGGGATTGAAGCTTTCTTT. Amino acid sequence: CASSLSGQGIEAFF.